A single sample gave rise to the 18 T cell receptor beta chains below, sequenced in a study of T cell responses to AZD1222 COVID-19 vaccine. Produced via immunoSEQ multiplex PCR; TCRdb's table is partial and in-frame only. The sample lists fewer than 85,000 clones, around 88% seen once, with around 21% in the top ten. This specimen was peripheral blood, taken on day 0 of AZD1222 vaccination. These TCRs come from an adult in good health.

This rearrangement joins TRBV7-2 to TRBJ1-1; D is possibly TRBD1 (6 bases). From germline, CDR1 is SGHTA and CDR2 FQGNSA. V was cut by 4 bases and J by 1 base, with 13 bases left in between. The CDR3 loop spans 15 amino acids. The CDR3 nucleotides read TGTGCCAGCAGCTACGCCGTGACAGGGAACACTGAAGCTTTCTTT. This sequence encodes CASSYAVTGNTEAFF.

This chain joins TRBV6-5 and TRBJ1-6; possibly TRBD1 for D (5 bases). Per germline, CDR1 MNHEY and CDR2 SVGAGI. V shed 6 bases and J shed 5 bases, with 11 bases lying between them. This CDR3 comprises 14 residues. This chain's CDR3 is CASSDSQNNSPLHF. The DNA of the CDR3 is TGTGCCAGCAGCGACAGTCAGAATAATTCACCCCTCCACTTT.

Written as DNA, the CDR3 is TGTGCCAGCGGGGGACAGGCTGGAAACACCATATATTTT. Residues: CASGGQAGNTIYF. This sequence joins TRBV7-2 and TRBJ1-3; 8 bases are a match to TRBD1. CDR1 and CDR2 (germline): SGHTA, FQGNSA. The CDR3 totals 13 residues. With V trimmed by 8 bases and J by 2 bases, 2 bases remained unmatched.

CDR3 sequence reads: CASSLVGDRVELSGNEQFF. The CDR3, as DNA: TGTGCCAGCAGCTTAGTAGGGGACAGGGTAGAGCTTAGTGGCAATGAGCAGTTCTTC. The chain couples TRBV7-6 to TRBJ2-1, with 9 bases lining up with TRBD1. The CDR3 sequence is 19 residues long. V lost 1 base and J lost 6; bases outside the gene matches: 16. Germline CDR1 reads SGHVS; CDR2 reads FNYEAQ.

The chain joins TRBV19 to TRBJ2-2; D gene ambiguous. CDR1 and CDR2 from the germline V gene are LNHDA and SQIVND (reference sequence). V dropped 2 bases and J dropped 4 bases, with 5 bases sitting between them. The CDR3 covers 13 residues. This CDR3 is CASSIPPTGELFF. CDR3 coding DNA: TGTGCCAGTAGTATACCCCCCACCGGGGAGCTGTTTTTT.

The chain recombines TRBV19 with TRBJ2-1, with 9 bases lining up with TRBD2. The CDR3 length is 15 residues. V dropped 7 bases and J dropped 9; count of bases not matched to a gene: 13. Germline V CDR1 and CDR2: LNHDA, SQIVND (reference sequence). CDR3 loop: CASKRLAGQKSEQFF. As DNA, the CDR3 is TGTGCCAGTAAGCGGCTAGCGGGGCAAAAAAGTGAGCAGTTCTTC.

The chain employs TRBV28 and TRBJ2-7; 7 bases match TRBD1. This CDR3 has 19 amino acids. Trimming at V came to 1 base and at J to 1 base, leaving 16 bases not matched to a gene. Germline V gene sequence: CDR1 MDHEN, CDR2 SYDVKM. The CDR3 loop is CASSLYVGIDRELSYEQYF. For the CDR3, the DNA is TGTGCCAGCAGTTTATATGTGGGAATAGACAGGGAGTTGTCCTACGAGCAGTACTTC.

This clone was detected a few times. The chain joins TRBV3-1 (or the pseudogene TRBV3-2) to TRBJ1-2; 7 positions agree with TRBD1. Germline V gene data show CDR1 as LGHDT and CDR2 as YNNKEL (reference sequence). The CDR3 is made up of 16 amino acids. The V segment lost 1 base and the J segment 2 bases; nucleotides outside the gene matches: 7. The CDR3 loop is CASSQATGTANYGYTF. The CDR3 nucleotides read TGTGCCAGCAGCCAAGCCACCGGGACAGCGAACTATGGCTACACCTTC.

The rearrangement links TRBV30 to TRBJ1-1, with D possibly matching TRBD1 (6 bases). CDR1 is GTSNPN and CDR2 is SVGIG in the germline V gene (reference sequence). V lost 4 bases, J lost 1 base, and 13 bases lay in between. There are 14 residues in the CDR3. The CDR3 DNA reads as TGTGCCTGGAATCCGGGACACAGGAACACTGAAGCTTTCTTT. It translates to CAWNPGHRNTEAFF.

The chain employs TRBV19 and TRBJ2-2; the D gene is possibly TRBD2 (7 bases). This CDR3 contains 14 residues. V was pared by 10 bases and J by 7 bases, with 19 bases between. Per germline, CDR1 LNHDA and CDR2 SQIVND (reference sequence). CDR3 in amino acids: CATNTGGGVGELFF. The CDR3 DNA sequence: TGTGCCACCAACACGGGGGGCGGTGTCGGGGAGCTGTTTTTT.

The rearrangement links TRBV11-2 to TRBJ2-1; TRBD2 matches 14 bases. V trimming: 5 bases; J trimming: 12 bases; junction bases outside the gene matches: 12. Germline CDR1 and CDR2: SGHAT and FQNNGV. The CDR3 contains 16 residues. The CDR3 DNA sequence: TGTGCCAGCAGCCGAGGGGGGACTAGCGGGAGCATCACGCAGTTCTTC. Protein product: CASSRGGTSGSITQFF.

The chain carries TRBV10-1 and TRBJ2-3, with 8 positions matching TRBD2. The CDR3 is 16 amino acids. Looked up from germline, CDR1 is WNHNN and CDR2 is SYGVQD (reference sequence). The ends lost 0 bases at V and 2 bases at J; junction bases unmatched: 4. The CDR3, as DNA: TGCGCCAGCAGTGAGTCGAGGGGACTAGACACAGATACGCAGTATTTT. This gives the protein CASSESRGLDTDTQYF.

CDR3 in amino acids: CASSLGQGETQYF. The CDR3 DNA is TGTGCCAGCAGCTTAGGCCAGGGCGAGACCCAGTACTTC. This rearrangement joins TRBV11-2 to TRBJ2-5; D might be TRBD1 (5 bases). Germline V lookup: CDR1 SGHAT, CDR2 FQNNGV. V was shortened by 1 base and J by 5 bases, with 8 bases between the two germline ends. The CDR3 loop spans 13 amino acids.

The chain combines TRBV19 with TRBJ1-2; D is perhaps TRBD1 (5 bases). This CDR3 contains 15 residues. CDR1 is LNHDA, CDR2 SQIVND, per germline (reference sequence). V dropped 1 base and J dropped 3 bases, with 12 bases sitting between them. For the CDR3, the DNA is TGTGCCAGTAGTATAGCCCGAGACAGTTACTATGGCTACACCTTC. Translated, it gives CASSIARDSYYGYTF.

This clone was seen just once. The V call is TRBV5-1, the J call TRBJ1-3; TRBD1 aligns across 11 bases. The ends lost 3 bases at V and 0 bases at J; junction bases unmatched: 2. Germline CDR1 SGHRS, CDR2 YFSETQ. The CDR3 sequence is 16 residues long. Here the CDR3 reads CASSSDRGLSGNTIYF. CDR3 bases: TGCGCCAGCAGCTCGGACAGGGGGCTCTCTGGAAACACCATATATTTT.

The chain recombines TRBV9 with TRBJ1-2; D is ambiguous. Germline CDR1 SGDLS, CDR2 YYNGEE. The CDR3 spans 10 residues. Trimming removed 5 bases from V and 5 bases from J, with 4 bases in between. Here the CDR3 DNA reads TGTGCCAGCAGATCTTATGGCTACACCTTC. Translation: CASRSYGYTF.

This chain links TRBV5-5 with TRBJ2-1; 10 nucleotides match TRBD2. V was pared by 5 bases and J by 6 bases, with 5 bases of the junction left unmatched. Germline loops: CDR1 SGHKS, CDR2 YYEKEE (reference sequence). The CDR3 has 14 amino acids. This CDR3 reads CASSVSGGTNEQFF. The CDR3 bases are TGTGCCAGCAGTGTTAGCGGGGGGACCAATGAGCAGTTCTTC.

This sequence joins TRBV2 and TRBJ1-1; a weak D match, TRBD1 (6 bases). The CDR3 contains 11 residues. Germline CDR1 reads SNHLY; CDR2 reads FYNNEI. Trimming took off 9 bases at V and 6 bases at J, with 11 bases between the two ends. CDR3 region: CARGGGPEAFF. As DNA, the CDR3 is TGTGCCAGAGGGGGGGGGCCTGAAGCTTTCTTT.